These 31 T cell receptor beta chains were sequenced from one sample in a study of T cells in Graves' hyperthyroidism and ophthalmopathy. Researchers took RNA transcripts and amplified the TCR beta CDR3 regions from them. Initially, a first-round RT-PCR of the TCR CDR3 employed the HTBI primer set. TCRdb passed the multiplex PCR reads through MiXCR, listing each CDR3 protein once. This table has about 98,000 distinct CDR3 sequences, roughly 39% appearing once. Specimen: peripheral blood or thyroid tissue (not recorded which). The source of these receptors is a woman aged 30 to 39 with Graves' hyperthyroidism.

The gene calls are TRBV30 and TRBJ2-7, with D perhaps matching TRBD1 or TRBD2 (7 bases each). The CDR3 spans 14 residues. CDR1 and CDR2 from the germline V gene are GTSNPN and SVGIG (reference sequence). V was pared by 2 bases and J by 4 bases, with 15 bases between. CDR3 amino acids: CAWSTRQGGYEQYF. CDR3 in DNA: TGTGCCTGGAGTACGAGACAGGGAGGGTACGAGCAGTACTTC.

The chain is built from TRBV20-1 and TRBJ2-3; TRBD2 aligns across 8 bases. Germline lookup yields CDR1 DFQATT and CDR2 SNEGSKA (reference sequence). CDR3 length: 14 residues. After removal of 4 bases from V and 3 bases from J, the junction contained 6 bases not matched to a gene. In DNA form, the CDR3 reads TGCAGTGCTAAGAGAGCGGGAGAGACAGATACGCAGTATTTT. Residues: CSAKRAGETDTQYF.

Ten or more counts support this clonotype. J is TRBJ2-5 and V is TRBV6-5, with a possible D match to TRBD2 (7 bases). The CDR3 is made up of 16 amino acids. Germline loops: CDR1 MNHEY, CDR2 SVGAGI. V lost 5 bases and J lost 4, with 20 bases in between. As DNA, the CDR3 is TGTGCCAGCAGTACGCCGGGGGGTAGGACAGTAGAGACCCAGTACTTC. Residues: CASSTPGGRTVETQYF.

This clonotype showed up many times. The chain is built from TRBV10-3 and TRBJ2-2; D call uncertain. Looked up from germline, CDR1 is ENHRY and CDR2 is SYGVKD. The CDR3 loop spans 16 amino acids. V was pared by 0 bases and J by 6 bases, with 14 bases between. The CDR3 DNA follows: TGTGCCATCAGTGAGTCGCCTTTTGGAGATTCCGGGGAGCTGTTTTTT. The encoded protein is CAISESPFGDSGELFF.

Turning to this clonotype: The conserved closing phenylalanine or tryptophan is absent in this CDR3, likely reflecting a read error. The gene calls are TRBV7-9 and TRBJ2-2; 9 nucleotides align to TRBD2. Germline CDR1 is SEHNR and CDR2 is FQNEAQ (reference sequence). The CDR3 runs to 16 residues. Losses at the gene ends were 6 bases for V and 4 bases for J; bases not matched to a gene: 9. The CDR3 here is CASSYLAGRGTGELFL. Written as DNA, the CDR3 is TGTGCCAGCAGTTACCTAGCGGGAAGGGGCACCGGGGAGCTGTTTCTT.

This clonotype has a count of ten or more. The chain combines TRBV5-1 with TRBJ2-7, with TRBD1 matching over 7 bases. CDR1 SGHRS and CDR2 YFSETQ come from the germline V gene. J lost 4 bases, V lost 0 bases, and 4 bases had no gene match. The CDR3 covers 14 residues. CDR3 bases: TGCGCCAGCAGCTTGGGACAGGGCCTATACGAGCAGTACTTC. This codes for CASSLGQGLYEQYF.

This clonotype was counted a few times. V gene TRBV5-6 combines with J gene TRBJ2-3, with 7 bases that match TRBD1. The trim removed 3 bases at V and 6 bases at J, leaving 7 bases unmatched. Germline values: CDR1 SGHDT, CDR2 YYEEEE. The CDR3 covers 14 residues. The DNA of the CDR3 is TGTGCCAGCAGCTCCGGGACAGTGGGGGATACGCAGTATTTT. Residues: CASSSGTVGDTQYF.

This clonotype was recorded many times. V usage is TRBV20-1 and J usage is TRBJ2-7; D tentatively reads TRBD1 or TRBD2 (5 bases each). V dropped 2 bases and J dropped 4 bases, with 15 bases sitting between them. Germline values: CDR1 DFQATT, CDR2 SNEGSKA (reference sequence). The CDR3 is 14 residues long. The CDR3 region is CSARFGGVRYEQYF. The CDR3 bases are TGCAGTGCTAGATTTGGGGGAGTGAGGTACGAGCAGTACTTC.

The table lists this clonotype with many counts. The gene calls are TRBV20-1 and TRBJ2-7; D possibly corresponds to TRBD2 (6 bases). Germline V gives CDR1 DFQATT, CDR2 SNEGSKA (reference sequence). V lost 5 bases, J lost 1 base, and 18 bases lay in between. This CDR3 region has 15 residues. The CDR3 DNA is TGCAGTGCTCTGCTGGGACTGCTTGCTTCCTACGAGCAGTACTTC. Translation gives CSALLGLLASYEQYF.

The V call is TRBV10-3, the J call TRBJ1-2, with TRBD1 as a possible D gene (6 bases). V lost 3 bases to trimming and J lost 3 bases, with 11 bases between them. This CDR3 has 14 amino acids. The germline V gene has CDR1 ENHRY and CDR2 SYGVKD. In DNA, the CDR3 is TGTGCCATCAGTGATCTGGGGGGGCACTATGGCTACACCTTC. It codes for CAISDLGGHYGYTF.

The sample holds many counts of this clonotype. The chain is built from TRBV7-2 and TRBJ1-3, with unresolved D. Germline CDR1 reads SGHTA; CDR2 reads FQGNSA. This CDR3 spans 15 amino acids. V dropped 5 bases and J dropped 0 bases, with 11 bases sitting between them. The CDR3 sequence is CASSNRPTSGNTIYF. The CDR3, as DNA: TGTGCCAGCAGCAACCGGCCGACCTCTGGAAACACCATATATTTT.

The CDR3 region has the DNA TGTGCCAGCTCACCTAGCGGGAGTGGGGATACGCAGTATTTT. Translation: CASSPSGSGDTQYF. The rearrangement links TRBV18 to TRBJ2-3, with 9 positions matching TRBD2. Germline V CDR1 and CDR2: KGHSH, LQKENI. This CDR3 region has 14 residues. V lost 3 bases and J lost 6; bases outside the gene matches: 4.

The sample holds many counts of this clonotype. CDR3 sequence (DNA): TGTGCCAGCAGCCGGGGGTCGGGCACCGGGGAGCTGTTTTTT. This encodes CASSRGSGTGELFF. The V call is TRBV7-6, the J call TRBJ2-2; maybe TRBD2 (6 bases). CDR3 length equals 14 residues. The V end lost 5 bases, the J end lost 4 bases, and 11 bases lay between the germline ends. Germline lookup yields CDR1 SGHVS and CDR2 FNYEAQ.

The V call is TRBV6-5, the J call TRBJ2-5, with D possibly being TRBD1 (6 bases). Trimming took 4 bases from V and 2 from J, leaving 14 bases between them. This CDR3 spans 15 amino acids. The V gene's germline CDR1 is MNHEY and CDR2 SVGAGI. DNA for the CDR3: TGTGCCAGCAGTTCACGCCGGACAGTTCAAGAGACCCAGTACTTC. The encoded protein is CASSSRRTVQETQYF.

This clonotype has a handful of counts. A clone one base away is much larger, so this may be a read error. Without the conserved terminal phenylalanine or tryptophan, this CDR3 likely stems from a read error. The chain combines TRBV28 with TRBJ2-5; 8 nucleotides align to TRBD2. CDR1 and CDR2 from the germline V gene are MDHEN and SYDVKM. CDR3 length: 14 amino acids. The ends lost 6 bases at V and 3 bases at J; junction bases unmatched: 6. CDR3 coding DNA: TGTGCCAGCAGACCCGGGGGGGGCGAAGAGACCCAGTACCTC. Translated: CASRPGGGEETQYL.

This clonotype was seen at least ten times. The gene calls are TRBV19 and TRBJ2-5; 11 bases are a match to TRBD1. Germline V gene lookup returns CDR1 LNHDA and CDR2 SQIVND (reference sequence). Trimming at V came to 6 bases and at J to 5 bases, leaving 11 bases not matched to a gene. This CDR3 has 16 residues. CDR3 residues: CASRSLGDRGTETQYF. CDR3 DNA sequence: TGTGCCAGTAGATCCCTCGGGGACAGGGGGACGGAGACCCAGTACTTC.

This clonotype was found a few times. One base away lies a much larger clone, so this may be a sequencing read error. The chain links TRBV7-3 to TRBJ2-2; 9 bases match TRBD1. The CDR3 length is 14 residues. Germline trimming cut 3 bases from V and 4 bases from J; bases unmatched to any gene: 0. Germline loops: CDR1 SGHTA, CDR2 FQGTGA. CDR3 amino acids: CASSLDRGTGELFF. For the CDR3, the DNA is TGTGCCAGCAGCTTGGACAGGGGCACCGGGGAGCTGTTTTTT.

The table lists this clonotype with a few counts. The V and J genes are TRBV30 and TRBJ1-6; D possibly corresponds to TRBD1 (5 bases). Germline V gene data show CDR1 as GTSNPN and CDR2 as SVGIG (reference sequence). The CDR3 is 17 amino acids. Trimming removed 0 bases from V and 8 bases from J, with 20 bases in between. CDR3 DNA sequence: TGTGCCTGGAGTGTCCCCCTTGCCCAGGGATCTTATTCACCCCTCCACTTT. Translation gives CAWSVPLAQGSYSPLHF.

This chain joins TRBV11-2 and TRBJ2-2; D possibly matches TRBD1 or TRBD2 (5 bases each). Deletions cut 4 bases from V and 5 bases from J, with 29 bases between. CDR3 length: 20 residues. Germline V gives CDR1 SGHAT, CDR2 FQNNGV. CDR3 bases: TGTGCCAGCAGCTACACACTGGGTGGCGACACGAGGGGATTTACCGGGGAGCTGTTTTTT. Residues: CASSYTLGGDTRGFTGELFF.

CDR3 DNA sequence: TGTGCCAGCAGAAGCGGGTTGACTTTC. Translation: CASRSGLTF. The V and J genes are TRBV6-6 and TRBJ2-6; maybe TRBD2 (6 bases). V was cut by 6 bases and J by 17 bases, with 8 bases left in between. The CDR3 is 9 residues long. From germline, CDR1 is MNHNY and CDR2 SVGAGI (reference sequence).

A note on this clonotype: One end of the junction does not line up with germline, which may come from a read error. The CDR3 loop is CTSSYYGQGTQYF. The CDR3 nucleotides are TGTACCAGCAGTTACTACGGGCAAGGGACCCAGTACTTC. The V gene is TRBV6-6, the J gene TRBJ2-5; no clear D gene. The germline gives CDR1 MNHNY, CDR2 SVGAGI (reference sequence). The CDR3 totals 13 residues.

This clonotype was seen ten or more times. The gene calls are TRBV20-1 and TRBJ2-3; TRBD1 aligns across 10 bases. Germline V gene lookup returns CDR1 DFQATT and CDR2 SNEGSKA (reference sequence). The CDR3 length is 14 residues. Unmatched junction bases numbered 8, after V lost 8 bases and J lost 3 bases. As DNA, the CDR3 is TGCAGTCCAACCGACAGGGGGCGGACAGATACGCAGTATTTT. It codes for CSPTDRGRTDTQYF.

This clonotype was counted ten times or more. The chain links TRBV6-5 to TRBJ2-5, with a possible D match to TRBD2 (7 bases). The V gene lost 4 bases and the J gene lost 1 base, with 10 bases spanning the gap. The CDR3 is 14 amino acids. Germline V gene lookup returns CDR1 MNHEY and CDR2 SVGAGI. The CDR3 DNA sequence: TGTGCCAGCAGTTTAGGGGGGGTCCAAGAGACCCAGTACTTC. It codes for CASSLGGVQETQYF.

In this sample, this clonotype turned up many times. This rearrangement joins TRBV6-1 to TRBJ1-2; 9 bases align to TRBD1. With 2 bases clipped from V and 7 bases from J, the junction kept 11 bases outside the gene matches. This CDR3 is 16 amino acids long. From germline, CDR1 is MNHNS and CDR2 SASEGT. CDR3 DNA: TGTGCCAGCAGTGAACCCCTCTGGGACAGGGTTCGTGGCTACACCTTC. Its protein is CASSEPLWDRVRGYTF.

Comments on this clonotype: This may arise from a read error, as a much more abundant clone is one base away. The rearrangement uses TRBV6-1 and TRBJ2-5; TRBD2 matches at 7 bases. CDR3 length equals 19 residues. The germline V gene has CDR1 MNHNS and CDR2 SASEGT. CDR3 region: CAGSELVAGGYSALGTQYF. CDR3 DNA sequence: TGTGCCGGCAGTGAATTAGTAGCCGGGGGGTACTCGGCCTTGGGGACCCAGTACTTC.

This clonotype was recorded at least ten times. The J gene is TRBJ1-4, the V gene TRBV24-1; TRBD1 agrees at 7 bases. CDR3 length: 14 residues. J lost 4 bases, V lost 7 bases, and 5 bases had no gene match. CDR1 is KGHDR and CDR2 is SFDVKD in the germline V gene. CDR3 protein: CATSNRGDNEKLFF. The CDR3 DNA reads as TGTGCCACCAGCAACAGGGGTGATAATGAAAAACTGTTTTTT.

A word on this clonotype: With a much larger clone just one base away, this may be a read error. CDR3 amino acids: CASGGQLEAFF. The DNA of the CDR3 is TGTGCCAGCGGCGGACAGCTTGAAGCTTTCTTT. This chain uses TRBV6-6 with TRBJ1-1, with a weak D call TRBD1 (6 bases). The CDR3 is 11 residues long. The V gene's germline CDR1 is MNHNY and CDR2 SVGAGI (reference sequence). Trimming left V 8 bases short and J 7 bases short, with 11 bases between.

This clonotype was recorded at least ten times. The chain has TRBV20-1 and TRBJ2-2; the D call may be TRBD1 or TRBD2 (5 bases each). The germline CDR1 and CDR2 sequences are DFQATT and SNEGSKA (reference sequence). V was shortened by 5 bases and J by 6 bases, with 16 bases between the two germline ends. The CDR3 spans 14 residues. The CDR3 region is CSASTAEGSGELFF. The CDR3 coding sequence is TGCAGTGCTTCGACAGCCGAGGGGTCCGGGGAGCTGTTTTTT.

V and J are TRBV5-6 and TRBJ1-6; D ambiguous. V was pared by 0 bases and J by 8 bases, with 6 bases between. This CDR3 contains 13 residues. Germline V CDR1 and CDR2: SGHDT, YYEEEE. In nucleotides, the CDR3 is TGTGCCAGCAGCTTGGTTTTCGATTCACCCCTCCACTTT. It translates to CASSLVFDSPLHF.

V gene TRBV2 combines with J gene TRBJ1-6; D is perhaps TRBD1 (5 bases). This CDR3 has 17 residues. The V and J ends lost 4 bases and 8 bases respectively, with 21 bases between them. Germline V CDR1 and CDR2: SNHLY, FYNNEI. The CDR3 here is CASSGSGSAAFDSPLHF. The CDR3 nucleotides are TGTGCCAGCAGTGGGTCAGGGTCAGCCGCTTTTGATTCACCCCTCCACTTT.

The chain has TRBV5-1 and TRBJ1-1; D is perhaps TRBD1 (5 bases). V lost 4 bases and J 1 base, leaving 11 bases between the germline ends. This CDR3 spans 14 amino acids. Per germline, CDR1 SGHRS and CDR2 YFSETQ. CDR3 DNA sequence: TGCGCCAGCAGCCCTCCGGGGGAGAACACTGAAGCTTTCTTT. It encodes CASSPPGENTEAFF.